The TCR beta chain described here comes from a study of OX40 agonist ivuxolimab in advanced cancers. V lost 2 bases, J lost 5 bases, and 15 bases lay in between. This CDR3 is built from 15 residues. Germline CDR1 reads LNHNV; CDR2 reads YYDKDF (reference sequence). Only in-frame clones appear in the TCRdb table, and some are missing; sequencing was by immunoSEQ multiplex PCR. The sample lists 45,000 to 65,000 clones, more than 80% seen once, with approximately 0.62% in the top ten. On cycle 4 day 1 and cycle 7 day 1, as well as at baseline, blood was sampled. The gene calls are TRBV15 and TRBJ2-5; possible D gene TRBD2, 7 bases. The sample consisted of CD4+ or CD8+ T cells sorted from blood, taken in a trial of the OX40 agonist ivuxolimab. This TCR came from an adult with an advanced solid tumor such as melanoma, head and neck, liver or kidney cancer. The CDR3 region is CATSRNTGGGETQYF. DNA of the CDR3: TGTGCCACCAGCAGAAACACGGGCGGGGGCGAGACCCAGTACTTC. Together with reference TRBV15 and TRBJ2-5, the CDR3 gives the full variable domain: DAMVIQNPRYQVTQFGKPVTLSCSQTLNHNVMYWYQQKSSQAPKLLFHYYDKDFNNEADTPDNFQSRRPNTSFCFLDIRSPGLGDTAMYLCATSRNTGGGETQYFGPGTRLLVL.